This passage covers 25 T cell receptor beta chains from one sample sequenced in a study of OX40 agonist ivuxolimab in advanced cancers. Sequenced by immunoSEQ multiplex PCR; TCRdb stores in-frame clones only, minus some. Of 50,000 to 75,000 clones listed, 75% to 85% are singletons. The sequences come from CD4+ or CD8+ T cells sorted from blood, collected in a trial of the OX40 agonist ivuxolimab. Receptors were obtained from an adult with an advanced solid tumor such as melanoma, head and neck, liver or kidney cancer.

The chain carries TRBV29-1 and TRBJ2-7; D may be TRBD1 or TRBD2 (5 bases each). V was pared by 2 bases and J by 2 bases, with 10 bases between. Germline V gives CDR1 SQVTM, CDR2 ANQGSEA. The CDR3 loop spans 13 amino acids. The DNA for the CDR3 is TGCAGCGTTGAAAAGGGGACCACCTACGAGCAGTACTTC. Translated, it gives CSVEKGTTYEQYF.

This sequence joins TRBV4-1 and TRBJ2-3; D is perhaps TRBD2 (6 bases). In germline, CDR1 is MGHRA, CDR2 YSYEKL. The CDR3 runs 15 residues. The germline V and J ends were trimmed by 1 base and 1 base, with 9 bases remaining between them. The CDR3 loop reads CASSQGERGTDTQYF. DNA for the CDR3: TGCGCCAGCAGCCAAGGGGAGCGGGGCACAGATACGCAGTATTTT.

The chain recombines TRBV6-6 with TRBJ2-4; TRBD2 matches at 10 bases. J gave up 5 bases and V 8 bases, and 9 bases lay outside the gene matches. This CDR3 spans 15 amino acids. In germline, CDR1 is MNHNY, CDR2 SVGAGI (reference sequence). This CDR3 is CASLPGLATQNIQYF. CDR3 nucleotide sequence: TGTGCCAGCTTGCCGGGACTAGCGACTCAAAACATTCAGTACTTC.

The rearrangement joins TRBV5-4 to TRBJ2-7; maybe TRBD2 (5 bases). Germline lookup yields CDR1 SGHNT and CDR2 YYREEE (reference sequence). There are 13 residues in the CDR3. The V gene lost 4 bases and the J gene lost 2 bases, with 10 bases spanning the gap. CDR3 sequence reads: CASSATGAYEQYF. In DNA form, the CDR3 reads TGTGCCAGCAGCGCCACCGGGGCCTACGAGCAGTACTTC.

As DNA, the CDR3 is TGTGCCAGCTCACCCAGCCAGGGAGGCACAGATACGCAGTATTTT. Protein: CASSPSQGGTDTQYF. The rearrangement links TRBV18 to TRBJ2-3, with D perhaps matching TRBD1 or TRBD2 (5 bases each). This CDR3 comprises 15 residues. V was trimmed by 3 bases and J by 1 base, leaving 11 bases between them. In germline, CDR1 is KGHSH, CDR2 LQKENI.

This chain links TRBV5-4 with TRBJ2-1, with 10 bases that match TRBD2. The junction had 9 bases not matched to a gene; V was cut back by 4 bases and J by 5 bases. From germline, CDR1 is SGHNT and CDR2 YYREEE (reference sequence). This CDR3 has 16 residues. CDR3 in amino acids: CASSNRGSGRDNEQFF. For the CDR3, the DNA is TGTGCCAGCAGCAACAGGGGGAGCGGGAGGGACAATGAGCAGTTCTTC.

The chain carries TRBV29-1 and TRBJ2-1; TRBD1 matches 7 bases. Trimming removed 7 bases from V and 4 bases from J; junction bases left unmatched: 4. The CDR3 contains 12 residues. Per the germline V gene, CDR1 is SQVTM and CDR2 is ANQGSEA. The CDR3 DNA is TGCAGCGGGGGACAGCCGTACAATGAGCAGTTCTTC. Protein product: CSGGQPYNEQFF.

CDR3 loop: CASSFPGPYEQYF. The CDR3 bases are TGTGCCAGCAGCTTTCCAGGGCCCTACGAGCAGTACTTC. The J gene is TRBJ2-7, the V gene TRBV7-2, with D possibly TRBD1 on 5 matching bases. In germline, CDR1 is SGHTA, CDR2 FQGNSA. Between the trimmed V and J ends, which lost 3 bases and 2 bases, there was a span of 8 bases. The CDR3 has 13 amino acids.

The chain uses TRBV18 and TRBJ2-4, with D perhaps TRBD1 (6 bases). CDR1 and CDR2 (germline): KGHSH, LQKENI. CDR3 length equals 14 residues. V lost 6 bases and J 8 bases, leaving 17 bases between the germline ends. CDR3 loop: CASSNGGADYIQYF. The CDR3 DNA reads as TGTGCCAGCTCTAATGGGGGCGCGGATTACATTCAGTACTTC.

This chain uses TRBV30 with TRBJ1-6; maybe TRBD1 (5 bases). V lost 2 bases, J lost 11 bases, and 19 bases lay in between. The length of the CDR3 is 15 residues. Germline V lookup: CDR1 GTSNPN, CDR2 SVGIG (reference sequence). The CDR3 bases are TGTGCCTGGAGTCCCGACAGAGCCCTCCGAACACCCCTCCACTTT. Its protein is CAWSPDRALRTPLHF.

The gene calls are TRBV15 and TRBJ2-5; no reliable D call. The germline V and J ends were trimmed by 3 bases and 5 bases, with 7 bases remaining between them. This CDR3 region has 12 residues. The germline CDR1 and CDR2 sequences are LNHNV and YYDKDF (reference sequence). The CDR3 sequence is CATSRPWETQYF. In DNA, the CDR3 is TGTGCCACCAGCAGGCCGTGGGAGACCCAGTACTTC. Variable domain in full (rest from reference TRBV15 and TRBJ2-5): DAMVIQNPRYQVTQFGKPVTLSCSQTLNHNVMYWYQQKSSQAPKLLFHYYDKDFNNEADTPDNFQSRRPNTSFCFLDIRSPGLGDTAMYLCATSRPWETQYFGPGTRLLVL.

The chain has TRBV19 and TRBJ1-4; D gene ambiguous. This CDR3 region has 16 residues. Trimming took off 3 bases at V and 2 bases at J, with 13 bases between the two ends. Germline lookup yields CDR1 LNHDA and CDR2 SQIVND (reference sequence). The CDR3 is CASSIPARATNEKLFF. As DNA, the CDR3 is TGTGCCAGTAGTATTCCCGCTAGGGCGACTAATGAAAAACTGTTTTTT.

The chain links TRBV19 to TRBJ2-1, with 9 positions matching TRBD2. V trimming: 4 bases; J trimming: 3 bases; junction bases outside the gene matches: 7. The germline V gene has CDR1 LNHDA and CDR2 SQIVND (reference sequence). CDR3 size: 16 residues. The CDR3 DNA reads TGTGCCAGTAGTAAATTAGCGGGAGAGTTCTACAATGAGCAGTTCTTC. Protein sequence: CASSKLAGEFYNEQFF.

The J gene is TRBJ2-7, the V gene TRBV6-5, with D unresolved. The CDR3 has 15 amino acids. From germline, CDR1 is MNHEY and CDR2 SVGAGI. V lost 0 bases, J lost 2 bases, and 11 bases lay in between. CDR3 sequence reads: CASSYSMAGTYEQYF. CDR3 in DNA: TGTGCCAGCAGTTACTCGATGGCAGGTACCTACGAGCAGTACTTC.

V and J are TRBV19 and TRBJ1-5, with a tentative D call TRBD1 (5 bases). Germline assignment: CDR1 LNHDA and CDR2 SQIVND (reference sequence). The V and J ends lost 4 bases and 1 base respectively, with 14 bases between them. This CDR3 spans 16 amino acids. DNA of the CDR3: TGTGCCAGTAGTAGACAGACCGCGCTAAGCAATCAGCCCCAGCATTTT. The encoded protein is CASSRQTALSNQPQHF.

The chain links TRBV9 to TRBJ2-1, with D possibly being TRBD2 (5 bases). Deletions cut 0 bases from V and 6 bases from J, with 10 bases between. CDR3 length: 14 residues. Germline V CDR1 and CDR2: SGDLS, YYNGEE. The chain's CDR3 is CASSVDPTSNEQFF. The DNA of the CDR3 is TGTGCCAGCAGCGTAGATCCTACTAGCAATGAGCAGTTCTTC.

This CDR3 reads CASSSGSRTEAFF. The CDR3 DNA reads as TGTGCCAGCAGCTCGGGCAGTCGTACTGAAGCTTTCTTT. The V and J genes are TRBV11-2 and TRBJ1-1; D is unresolved. The CDR3 loop spans 13 amino acids. Between the trimmed V and J ends, which lost 4 bases and 5 bases, there was a span of 11 bases. CDR1 is SGHAT, CDR2 FQNNGV, per germline.

The CDR3 spells CASSDDRGREKLFF. In DNA, the CDR3 is TGTGCCAGCAGCGATGACAGGGGTCGGGAAAAACTGTTTTTT. The chain uses TRBV2 and TRBJ1-4, with TRBD1 matching 8 bases. V gave up 6 bases and J gave up 8 bases; unmatched junction bases: 8. Germline values: CDR1 SNHLY, CDR2 FYNNEI. This CDR3 comprises 14 residues.

This rearrangement joins TRBV19 to TRBJ2-5; D is perhaps TRBD2 (5 bases). The V and J ends lost 3 bases and 7 bases respectively, with 15 bases between them. Germline loops: CDR1 LNHDA, CDR2 SQIVND (reference sequence). The CDR3 covers 14 residues. The CDR3 nucleotides read TGTGCCAGTAGTATCCTCGCCGGGGATGGGACCCAGTACTTC. Translation gives CASSILAGDGTQYF.

This chain connects TRBV6-5 to TRBJ2-2; the D gene could be TRBD1 or TRBD2 (5 bases each). The germline V and J ends were trimmed by 5 bases and 6 bases, with 16 bases remaining between them. This CDR3 comprises 15 residues. Germline V gene lookup returns CDR1 MNHEY and CDR2 SVGAGI. The CDR3 here is CASSRPHMGAGELFF. The CDR3 DNA reads as TGTGCCAGCAGTCGACCCCACATGGGGGCCGGGGAGCTGTTTTTT.

The V and J genes are TRBV29-1 and TRBJ2-2, with TRBD1 matching over 8 bases. J gave up 3 bases and V 4 bases, and 10 bases lay outside the gene matches. The CDR3 runs to 16 residues. Germline CDR1 reads SQVTM; CDR2 reads ANQGSEA. In DNA form, the CDR3 reads TGCAGCGTTGGGTCCTGGGCAGGGGGCGACACCGGGGAGCTGTTTTTT. As protein: CSVGSWAGGDTGELFF.

The gene calls are TRBV2 and TRBJ2-3; D possibly corresponds to TRBD1 (6 bases). The V end was cut by 5 bases, the J end by 2 bases, with 14 bases between. Germline V gene lookup returns CDR1 SNHLY and CDR2 FYNNEI. The CDR3 sequence is 15 residues long. The CDR3 loop reads CASSITRGFTDTQYF. In DNA form, the CDR3 reads TGTGCCAGCAGTATTACCAGGGGATTCACAGATACGCAGTATTTT. Combining the CDR3 with reference TRBV2 and TRBJ2-3 gives the whole variable domain EPEVTQTPSHQVTQMGQEVILRCVPISNHLYFYWYRQILGQKVEFLVSFYNNEISEKSEIFDDQFSVERPDGSNFTLKIRSTKLEDSAMYFCASSITRGFTDTQYFGPGTRLTVL.

V and J are TRBV18 and TRBJ1-1, with 9 bases identical to TRBD1. This CDR3 is 17 amino acids long. Trimming at V came to 2 bases and at J to 4 bases, leaving 11 bases not matched to a gene. Germline CDR1 reads KGHSH; CDR2 reads LQKENI. The CDR3 spells CASSPVGTGFFSTEAFF. The DNA of the CDR3 is TGTGCCAGCTCACCAGTCGGGACAGGGTTTTTTTCCACTGAAGCTTTCTTT.

This rearrangement joins TRBV18 to TRBJ1-1; weak D call: TRBD1 (5 bases). Trimming pared 2 bases from V and 1 base from J, leaving 17 bases between. The CDR3 contains 17 residues. CDR1 KGHSH and CDR2 LQKENI come from the germline V gene. CDR3 residues: CASSPNRQQISNTEAFF. The CDR3 nucleotides are TGTGCCAGCTCACCAAATAGACAGCAGATTTCGAACACTGAAGCTTTCTTT.

This sequence joins TRBV7-9 and TRBJ2-5; tentative D call: TRBD1 (6 bases). The germline gives CDR1 SEHNR, CDR2 FQNEAQ (reference sequence). This CDR3 is built from 14 residues. V was trimmed by 1 base and J by 5 bases, leaving 11 bases between them. CDR3 in amino acids: CASSLEGVSETQYF. The CDR3 coding sequence is TGTGCCAGCAGCTTAGAGGGGGTTTCGGAGACCCAGTACTTC.